The 23 T cell receptor beta chains below were found in one sample sequenced in a study of T cells after yellow fever vaccination. TCRdb redid the calling of the 5' RACE reads with MiXCR, one entry per CDR3 protein. The sample yields around 590,000 distinct CDR3 sequences, 9% to 15% seen once. Sequenced here: PBMCs, sampled on the day of the yellow fever booster vaccination. The receptors here all came from a man younger than 40 who received the YFV17D yellow fever vaccine.

This clonotype came up a few times. The rearrangement uses TRBV4-3 and TRBJ2-2; 7 bases align to TRBD1. With V trimmed by 1 base and J by 5 bases, 7 bases remained unmatched. The CDR3 consists of 16 residues. Looked up from germline, CDR1 is LGHNA and CDR2 is YSLEER. CDR3 region: CASSQAGQIRTGELFF. CDR3 nucleotides: TGCGCCAGCAGCCAAGCGGGACAGATTAGGACCGGGGAGCTGTTTTTT.

A few counts support this clonotype. The chain carries TRBV20-1 and TRBJ2-7; D not resolved. Trimming left V 3 bases short and J 4 bases short, with 7 bases between. The germline V gene encodes CDR1 DFQATT and CDR2 SNEGSKA (reference sequence). This CDR3 comprises 11 residues. Here the CDR3 DNA reads TGCAGTGCTAGGTCCCGGTACGAGCAGTACTTC. As protein: CSARSRYEQYF.

The chain couples TRBV7-8 to TRBJ2-3; 10 nucleotides align to TRBD1. Germline V lookup: CDR1 SGHVS, CDR2 FQNEAQ. V lost 3 bases and J lost 6; bases outside the gene matches: 6. There are 15 residues in the CDR3. CDR3 bases: TGTGCCAGCAGCTTTTGGGACAGGGGAGGGGATACGCAGTATTTT. The encoded protein is CASSFWDRGGDTQYF.

This clonotype was observed at least ten times. The gene calls are TRBV5-1 and TRBJ2-2; no clear D gene. The CDR3 loop spans 14 amino acids. The V gene lost 0 bases and the J gene lost 6 bases, with 9 bases spanning the gap. The V gene's germline CDR1 is SGHRS and CDR2 YFSETQ. CDR3 in amino acids: CASSLGGVSGELFF. CDR3 nucleotide sequence: TGCGCCAGCAGCTTGGGAGGTGTTTCCGGGGAGCTGTTTTTT. Full variable domain (rest looked up from reference TRBV5-1 and TRBJ2-2): KAGVTQTPRYLIKTRGQQVTLSCSPISGHRSVSWYQQTPGQGLQFLFEYFSETQRNKGNFPGRFSGRQFSNSRSEMNVSTLELGDSALYLCASSLGGVSGELFFGEGSRLTVL.

The J gene is TRBJ1-2, the V gene TRBV18, with D maybe TRBD1 (6 bases). There are 11 residues in the CDR3. Germline CDR1 KGHSH, CDR2 LQKENI. The germline V and J ends were trimmed by 2 bases and 8 bases, with 6 bases remaining between them. CDR3 bases: TGTGCCAGCTCACCAGGGACAGGCTACACCTTC. Its protein product is CASSPGTGYTF.

The rearrangement links TRBV7-2 to TRBJ2-6; D is undetermined. The length of the CDR3 is 15 residues. Germline V gene data show CDR1 as SGHTA and CDR2 as FQGNSA. V gave up 5 bases and J gave up 0 bases, with 8 bases separating them. As DNA, the CDR3 is TGTGCCAGCAGCCTTACTTTCTCTGGGGCCAACGTCCTGACTTTC. Protein sequence: CASSLTFSGANVLTF.

This clonotype was observed at least ten times. The rearrangement uses TRBV20-1 and TRBJ1-2; D is undetermined. Per germline, CDR1 DFQATT and CDR2 SNEGSKA (reference sequence). The CDR3 loop spans 13 amino acids. V lost 1 base and J 3 bases, leaving 9 bases between the germline ends. CDR3 sequence (DNA): TGCAGTGCTAGAGTTGAAGCTGACTATGGCTACACCTTC. It specifies CSARVEADYGYTF.

This clonotype has only a few counts. The CDR3 region has the DNA TGTGCCAGCAGCTTACCTAGTCCAGTTGAAGCTTTCTTT. Protein: CASSLPSPVEAFF. The chain links TRBV7-2 to TRBJ1-1; D not resolved. The CDR3 contains 13 residues. Looked up from germline, CDR1 is SGHTA and CDR2 is FQGNSA. V shed 2 bases and J shed 7 bases, with 11 bases lying between them.

V is TRBV20-1 and J is TRBJ2-5, with 7 bases fitting TRBD2. Unmatched junction bases numbered 14, after V lost 5 bases and J lost 5 bases. Looked up from germline, CDR1 is DFQATT and CDR2 is SNEGSKA (reference sequence). The CDR3 contains 15 residues. CDR3 in DNA: TGCAGTGCTGCCGTGGCGGGAGTTGGTTTTGAGACCCAGTACTTC. This codes for CSAAVAGVGFETQYF.

The rearrangement links TRBV2 to TRBJ2-7; the match to TRBD2 covers 10 bases. CDR1 and CDR2 from the germline V gene are SNHLY and FYNNEI. J gave up 3 bases and V 7 bases, and 6 bases lay outside the gene matches. This CDR3 has 14 residues. CDR3 protein: CASNTLAGNYEQYF. The CDR3 nucleotides are TGTGCCAGCAATACACTAGCGGGGAACTACGAGCAGTACTTC.

V is TRBV7-9 and J is TRBJ2-3; D unresolved. The germline CDR1 and CDR2 sequences are SEHNR and FQNEAQ (reference sequence). V gave up 6 bases and J gave up 3 bases, with 22 bases separating them. This CDR3 contains 17 residues. In DNA form, the CDR3 reads TGTGCCAGCAGTCGAATCGGGCAGGCCCTAAGGACAGATACGCAGTATTTT. Translated: CASSRIGQALRTDTQYF.

This rearrangement joins TRBV4-3 to TRBJ2-4; D possibly corresponds to TRBD1 (6 bases). The V end was cut by 0 bases, the J end by 6 bases, with 12 bases between. CDR3 length: 15 residues. Germline V CDR1 and CDR2: LGHNA, YSLEER. CDR3 residues: CASSQDNRALNIQYF. CDR3 nucleotides: TGCGCCAGCAGCCAAGATAACAGGGCTTTAAACATTCAGTACTTC.

There are many counts of this clonotype. The chain employs TRBV6-6 and TRBJ2-3; unclear D gene. Germline V gene sequence: CDR1 MNHNY, CDR2 SVGAGI (reference sequence). CDR3 size: 13 residues. V was trimmed by 2 bases and J by 6 bases, leaving 9 bases between them. The CDR3 here is CASSYAGRDTQYF. In DNA, the CDR3 is TGTGCCAGCAGTTACGCCGGGCGGGATACGCAGTATTTT.

There are a few counts of this clonotype. V gene TRBV12-3 or TRBV12-4 combines with J gene TRBJ1-1; D is uncertain. This CDR3 has 13 amino acids. Trimming took off 8 bases at V and 4 bases at J, with 14 bases between the two ends. CDR3 residues: CASQATPGTEAFF. The CDR3 bases are TGTGCCAGCCAGGCAACCCCGGGCACTGAAGCTTTCTTT.

This clonotype was observed a handful of times. The J gene is TRBJ1-4, the V gene TRBV5-1, with unresolved D. V was cut by 4 bases and J by 0 bases, with 10 bases left in between. Germline V CDR1 and CDR2: SGHRS, YFSETQ. The CDR3 extends over 15 amino acids. The CDR3: CASSGNSATNEKLFF. DNA for the CDR3: TGCGCCAGCAGCGGAAACTCTGCAACTAATGAAAAACTGTTTTTT.

The chain is built from TRBV5-4 and TRBJ1-5, with TRBD1 matching over 11 bases. The CDR3 loop spans 15 amino acids. CDR1 is SGHNT, CDR2 YYREEE, per germline (reference sequence). V trimming: 0 bases; J trimming: 7 bases; junction bases outside the gene matches: 3. This chain's CDR3 is CASSLGGQGEQPQHF. CDR3 bases: TGTGCCAGCAGCTTGGGGGGACAGGGGGAACAGCCCCAGCATTTT.

This clonotype came up a few times. The rearrangement joins TRBV29-1 to TRBJ2-1; TRBD2 is a possible D gene (6 bases). The length of the CDR3 is 14 residues. Germline V gene sequence: CDR1 SQVTM, CDR2 ANQGSEA. V was pared by 3 bases and J by 10 bases, with 19 bases between. Here the CDR3 DNA reads TGCAGCGTTGAGGGCTCCCCGGGGGTGATAGAGCAGTTCTTC. It encodes CSVEGSPGVIEQFF.

This rearrangement joins TRBV5-1 to TRBJ2-1; the D gene is possibly TRBD2 (6 bases). With 1 base removed from V and 7 bases from J, the gap between germline ends came to 24 bases. There are 18 residues in the CDR3. CDR1 is SGHRS, CDR2 YFSETQ, per germline. The CDR3 DNA reads as TGCGCCAGCAGCTTGAAGTGGGATACAGTGGGAGGAGGTAATGAGCAGTTCTTC. Amino acid sequence: CASSLKWDTVGGGNEQFF.

In this sample, this clonotype turned up many times. The rearrangement joins TRBV5-1 to TRBJ1-1; perhaps TRBD1 as D (5 bases). V lost 7 bases to trimming and J lost 1 base, with 14 bases between them. Germline CDR1 reads SGHRS; CDR2 reads YFSETQ. The CDR3 has 14 residues. The CDR3 region is CASLRDAANTEAFF. CDR3 sequence (DNA): TGCGCCAGCTTACGGGACGCAGCGAACACTGAAGCTTTCTTT.

This clonotype showed up just a few times. The rearrangement links TRBV30 to TRBJ2-5; no firm D call. Trimming pared 1 base from V and 0 bases from J, leaving 6 bases between. The germline CDR1 and CDR2 sequences are GTSNPN and SVGIG (reference sequence). The CDR3 has 13 residues. CDR3 amino acids: CAWSGTDQETQYF. CDR3 sequence (DNA): TGTGCCTGGAGTGGTACAGACCAAGAGACCCAGTACTTC.

This clonotype was seen only a few times. The chain recombines TRBV28 with TRBJ1-2; no firm D call. Germline CDR1 MDHEN, CDR2 SYDVKM. CDR3 length equals 11 residues. V was clipped by 5 bases and J by 8 bases, with 9 bases between them. The DNA of the CDR3 is TGTGCCAGCAGTCATCCCAGAGGCTACACCTTC. It translates to CASSHPRGYTF.

This clonotype showed up just a few times. This rearrangement joins TRBV28 to TRBJ2-7, with TRBD1 matching 7 bases. In germline, CDR1 is MDHEN, CDR2 SYDVKM. V trimming: 5 bases; J trimming: 3 bases; junction bases outside the gene matches: 7. The CDR3 is 14 amino acids. DNA of the CDR3: TGTGCCAGCAGTCCCAAGAGGGACAGCTACGAGCAGTACTTC. As protein: CASSPKRDSYEQYF.

The chain is built from TRBV2 and TRBJ2-7; tentatively, D is TRBD2 (6 bases). Germline CDR1 is SNHLY and CDR2 is FYNNEI. V was cut by 3 bases and J by 6 bases, with 15 bases left in between. CDR3 size: 14 residues. CDR3 protein: CASSDSLGDSEQYF. CDR3 DNA: TGTGCCAGCAGTGACTCACTAGGGGACTCCGAGCAGTACTTC.